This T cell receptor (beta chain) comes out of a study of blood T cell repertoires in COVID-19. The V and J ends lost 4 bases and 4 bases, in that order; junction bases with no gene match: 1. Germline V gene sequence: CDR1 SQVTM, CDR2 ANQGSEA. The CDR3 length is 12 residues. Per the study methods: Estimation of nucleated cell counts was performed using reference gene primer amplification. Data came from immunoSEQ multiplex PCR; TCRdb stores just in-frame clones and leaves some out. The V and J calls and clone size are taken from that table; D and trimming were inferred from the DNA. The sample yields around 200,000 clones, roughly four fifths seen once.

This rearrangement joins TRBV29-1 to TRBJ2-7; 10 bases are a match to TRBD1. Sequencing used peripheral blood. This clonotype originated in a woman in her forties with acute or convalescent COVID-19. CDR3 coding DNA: TGCAGCGTTGTGGGACAGGGGTACGAGCAGTACTTC. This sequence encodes CSVVGQGYEQYF.